These 27 T cell receptor beta chains came from one sample sequenced in a study of response to subunit inactivated influenza vaccine. TCRdb re-called the RT-PCR reads through MiXCR, storing one row per CDR3 protein. The sample has approximately 700,000 distinct CDR3 sequences; less than 20% are singletons. The sequenced sample was PBMCs from blood, obtained 11 to 12 days after vaccination. All receptors derive from a man aged 50 or older who received an inactivated influenza vaccine.

The chain couples TRBV30 to TRBJ2-1; unclear D gene. This CDR3 has 12 amino acids. The V end was cut by 1 base, the J end by 9 bases, with 10 bases between. The germline CDR1 and CDR2 sequences are GTSNPN and SVGIG (reference sequence). CDR3 region: CAWSGLRGEQFF. The CDR3 DNA sequence: TGTGCCTGGAGTGGTTTGCGAGGTGAGCAGTTCTTC.

The chain carries TRBV18 and TRBJ2-7, with 7 bases that match TRBD2. CDR1 is KGHSH, CDR2 LQKENI, per germline. Trimming removed 3 bases from V and 2 bases from J; junction bases left unmatched: 7. This CDR3 has 15 residues. DNA of the CDR3: TGTGCCAGCTCACCCGGGGGGTGGAGAGCCTACGAGCAGTACTTC. Residues: CASSPGGWRAYEQYF.

The chain combines TRBV20-1 with TRBJ2-7, with 7 bases lining up with TRBD2. V gave up 2 bases and J gave up 2 bases; unmatched junction bases: 6. The CDR3 has 14 amino acids. Germline V gene lookup returns CDR1 DFQATT and CDR2 SNEGSKA (reference sequence). The CDR3 DNA reads TGCAGTGCTAGAACGCCTAGCGGAGCCTACGAGCAGTACTTC. It specifies CSARTPSGAYEQYF.

There are many counts of this clonotype. The rearrangement joins TRBV5-1 to TRBJ2-2, with unresolved D. This CDR3 has 14 amino acids. V dropped 4 bases and J dropped 3 bases, with 10 bases sitting between them. CDR1 is SGHRS and CDR2 is YFSETQ in the germline V gene. The CDR3 spells CASSPLVDTGELFF. The CDR3 DNA reads as TGCGCCAGCAGCCCTCTAGTAGACACCGGGGAGCTGTTTTTT.

This clonotype was seen ten or more times. The chain recombines TRBV29-1 with TRBJ2-7; D tentatively fits TRBD1 or TRBD2 (5 bases each). With 1 base removed from V and 2 bases from J, the gap between germline ends came to 9 bases. The CDR3 covers 13 residues. Germline V gene sequence: CDR1 SQVTM, CDR2 ANQGSEA. CDR3: CSVEGQGPYEQYF. The CDR3 DNA reads as TGCAGCGTTGAAGGTCAGGGACCCTACGAGCAGTACTTC.

This clonotype turned up a few times. The chain couples TRBV20-1 to TRBJ2-3; 8 bases map to TRBD1. From germline, CDR1 is DFQATT and CDR2 SNEGSKA (reference sequence). Trimming cost V 5 bases and J 4 bases; bases outside gene matches: 14. This CDR3 has 16 amino acids. The CDR3 reads CSARYGAGGAPDTQYF. DNA of the CDR3: TGCAGTGCTCGATACGGCGCAGGGGGCGCCCCAGATACGCAGTATTTT.

This chain uses TRBV20-1 with TRBJ2-7; D is ambiguous. This CDR3 spans 12 amino acids. Germline V gene data show CDR1 as DFQATT and CDR2 as SNEGSKA (reference sequence). V lost 6 bases to trimming and J lost 3 bases, with 12 bases between them. The DNA for the CDR3 is TGCAGTGCCATACCGGGTTTCTACGAGCAGTACTTC. Residues: CSAIPGFYEQYF.

The rearrangement links TRBV6-2 or TRBV6-3 to TRBJ2-2, with D perhaps TRBD1 or TRBD2 (5 bases each). Trimming pared 2 bases from V and 4 bases from J, leaving 11 bases between. The CDR3 is 15 residues long. Per germline, CDR1 MNHEY and CDR2 SVGEGT. CDR3 bases: TGTGCCAGCAGTTACCTCGTGGGGGTCACCGGGGAGCTGTTTTTT. It specifies CASSYLVGVTGELFF.

This chain uses TRBV4-3 with TRBJ2-1, with D unresolved. The CDR3 is 14 amino acids. With 1 base removed from V and 3 bases from J, the gap between germline ends came to 7 bases. CDR1 and CDR2 (germline): LGHNA, YSLEER. CDR3 sequence reads: CASSQGFDYNEQFF. The CDR3 DNA follows: TGCGCCAGCAGCCAAGGTTTCGACTACAATGAGCAGTTCTTC.

The rearrangement links TRBV20-1 to TRBJ1-1, with TRBD1 matching 7 bases. Looked up from germline, CDR1 is DFQATT and CDR2 is SNEGSKA (reference sequence). The CDR3 is 14 amino acids. Trimming cost V 4 bases and J 2 bases; bases outside gene matches: 7. In DNA, the CDR3 is TGCAGTGCTACCTGGACAGGCTCCAACACTGAAGCTTTCTTT. Protein sequence: CSATWTGSNTEAFF.

J is TRBJ2-3 and V is TRBV5-1; perhaps TRBD1 as D (5 bases). The CDR3 sequence is 15 residues long. V was clipped by 0 bases and J by 2 bases, with 10 bases between them. Germline assignment: CDR1 SGHRS and CDR2 YFSETQ. The CDR3 reads CASSLGQGPTDTQYF. Here the CDR3 DNA reads TGCGCCAGCAGCTTGGGGCAGGGCCCCACAGATACGCAGTATTTT.

The sample holds a few counts of this clonotype. The chain uses TRBV29-1 and TRBJ1-2; TRBD1 matches at 9 bases. This CDR3 is 17 amino acids long. The V gene's germline CDR1 is SQVTM and CDR2 ANQGSEA. V dropped 7 bases and J dropped 0; count of bases not matched to a gene: 15. CDR3 bases: TGCAGCGCCAAAGGACAGGGGAGGTCGAATTCTAACTATGGCTACACCTTC. Translation gives CSAKGQGRSNSNYGYTF.

The sample holds many counts of this clonotype. This sequence joins TRBV28 and TRBJ1-1; no definite D call. The CDR3 covers 15 residues. Germline-derived CDR1 and CDR2 are MDHEN and SYDVKM. Trimming removed 4 bases at V and 6 bases at J, with 18 bases between. The CDR3 loop reads CASSSSQRRRAEAFF. DNA for the CDR3: TGTGCCAGCAGTTCCAGCCAGCGGAGGAGGGCTGAAGCTTTCTTT. The complete variable domain, with remaining parts taken from reference TRBV28 and TRBJ1-1, reads DVKVTQSSRYLVKRTGEKVFLECVQDMDHENMFWYRQDPGLGLRLIYFSYDVKMKEKGDIPEGYSVSREKKERFSLILESASTNQTSMYLCASSSSQRRRAEAFFGQGTRLTVV.

The chain links TRBV12-3 or TRBV12-4 to TRBJ2-3; D not resolved. Trimming removed 3 bases from V and 2 bases from J, with 6 bases in between. The CDR3 sequence is 13 residues long. The CDR3, as DNA: TGTGCCAGCAGTTTGTGGAACACAGATACGCAGTATTTT. Encoded protein: CASSLWNTDTQYF.

The chain couples TRBV7-9 to TRBJ2-3, with 7 bases lining up with TRBD1. Germline CDR1 reads SEHNR; CDR2 reads FQNEAQ (reference sequence). The J segment lost 2 bases and the V segment lost 1 base, leaving 6 bases of the junction unmatched. This CDR3 contains 16 residues. CDR3 protein: CASSLETGPDTDTQYF. DNA of the CDR3: TGTGCCAGCAGCTTAGAGACAGGGCCTGACACAGATACGCAGTATTTT.

The chain is built from TRBV7-2 and TRBJ2-7; D is perhaps TRBD2 (6 bases). V was clipped by 2 bases and J by 1 base, with 12 bases between them. This CDR3 is 15 amino acids long. Germline V gene data show CDR1 as SGHTA and CDR2 as FQGNSA. Here the CDR3 reads CASSLTGTASYEQYF. The CDR3 DNA sequence: TGTGCCAGCAGCTTAACCGGGACTGCTTCCTACGAGCAGTACTTC.

CDR3: CASSKVGRGYEQYF. In DNA form, the CDR3 reads TGTGCCAGCAGCAAGGTGGGCAGGGGCTACGAGCAGTACTTC. The chain joins TRBV11-2 to TRBJ2-7, with TRBD1 as a possible D gene (6 bases). CDR3 length equals 14 residues. CDR1 is SGHAT, CDR2 FQNNGV, per germline. Trimming pared 5 bases from V and 3 bases from J, leaving 14 bases between.

This clonotype was observed a few times. The CDR3: CASSRPGHGELFF. CDR3 sequence (DNA): TGCGCCAGCAGCCGGCCTGGACACGGGGAGCTGTTTTTT. The rearrangement uses TRBV4-3 and TRBJ2-2, with a tentative D call TRBD1 (5 bases). The CDR3 is 13 residues long. Germline V gives CDR1 LGHNA, CDR2 YSLEER. V gave up 4 bases and J gave up 7 bases, with 10 bases separating them.

This clonotype showed up just a few times. The V and J genes are TRBV7-6 and TRBJ2-1; TRBD1 aligns across 12 bases. The CDR3 is 20 amino acids. Trimming at V came to 5 bases and at J to 3 bases, leaving 17 bases not matched to a gene. The germline V gene encodes CDR1 SGHVS and CDR2 FNYEAQ. The CDR3 is CASSLSPYRDRGRIYNEQFF. The CDR3 DNA is TGTGCCAGCAGCCTGAGTCCCTACCGGGACAGGGGGCGTATCTACAATGAGCAGTTCTTC. Full variable domain (rest looked up from reference TRBV7-6 and TRBJ2-1): GAGVSQSPRYKVTKRGQDVALRCDPISGHVSLYWYRQALGQGPEFLTYFNYEAQQDKSGLPNDRFSAERPEGSISTLTIQRTEQRDSAMYRCASSLSPYRDRGRIYNEQFFGPGTRLTVL.

This clonotype occurred a few times. The chain recombines TRBV25-1 with TRBJ2-5, with TRBD2 matching 10 bases. The germline V gene has CDR1 MGHDK and CDR2 SYGVNS. The CDR3 loop spans 15 amino acids. Trimming cost V 4 bases and J 2 bases; bases outside gene matches: 4. The CDR3 protein is CASSGTSGPQETQYF. CDR3 nucleotides: TGTGCCAGCAGTGGGACTAGCGGTCCTCAAGAGACCCAGTACTTC.

This clonotype was detected many times. This chain connects TRBV29-1 to TRBJ2-5; D is undetermined. Per germline, CDR1 SQVTM and CDR2 ANQGSEA. The CDR3 has 16 amino acids. V lost 0 bases and J lost 5, with 19 bases in between. Here the CDR3 reads CSVEDWESSLGETQYF. In DNA form, the CDR3 reads TGCAGCGTTGAAGATTGGGAAAGTTCCTTGGGGGAGACCCAGTACTTC.

The chain employs TRBV6-1 and TRBJ2-3, with a possible D match to TRBD1 (6 bases). V was pared by 3 bases and J by 2 bases, with 12 bases between. The germline V gene encodes CDR1 MNHNS and CDR2 SASEGT. The CDR3 is 15 residues long. In DNA form, the CDR3 reads TGTGCCAGCAGTGACCAAGGGGGTATCACAGATACGCAGTATTTT. It is translated as CASSDQGGITDTQYF.

At least ten counts were recorded for this clonotype. The V call is TRBV20-1, the J call TRBJ2-3; 11 bases are a match to TRBD2. Germline V gives CDR1 DFQATT, CDR2 SNEGSKA (reference sequence). Unmatched junction bases numbered 18, after V lost 6 bases and J lost 4 bases. The CDR3 has 18 residues. The CDR3 DNA is TGCAGTGCACCTCCACGGGGTAGCGGGAGGGCGGCAGCAGATACGCAGTATTTT. This gives the protein CSAPPRGSGRAAADTQYF.

The chain has TRBV7-9 and TRBJ2-1; TRBD2 might be the D (5 bases). V was pared by 7 bases and J by 3 bases, with 16 bases between. Looked up from germline, CDR1 is SEHNR and CDR2 is FQNEAQ (reference sequence). The CDR3 consists of 15 residues. In DNA form, the CDR3 reads TGTGCCAGCAACCCTCCTGGAGGCAGCTACAATGAGCAGTTCTTC. Its protein product is CASNPPGGSYNEQFF.

In this sample, this clonotype turned up many times. The chain joins TRBV24-1 to TRBJ1-4; D remains ambiguous. This CDR3 is 13 amino acids long. Between the trimmed V and J ends, which lost 2 bases and 4 bases, there was a span of 4 bases. CDR1 KGHDR and CDR2 SFDVKD come from the germline V gene. Written as DNA, the CDR3 is TGTGCCACCAGTGATTGGAGTAATGAAAAACTGTTTTTT. Translated, it gives CATSDWSNEKLFF.

V is TRBV2 and J is TRBJ2-7, with D possibly being TRBD1 (6 bases). This CDR3 comprises 14 residues. V lost 8 bases to trimming and J lost 6 bases, with 20 bases between them. Germline CDR1 and CDR2: SNHLY and FYNNEI. This chain's CDR3 is CASSRQAGESEQYF. The CDR3 nucleotides are TGTGCCAGCTCCAGACAGGCCGGGGAAAGCGAGCAGTACTTC.

This sequence joins TRBV21-1 and TRBJ2-5; the table's D call, TRBD2, has no DNA check behind it. TRBV21-1 is termed a pseudogene. There are 17 residues in the CDR3. The CDR3 coding sequence is TGTGCCAGCAGCAAAACTAGGAGTAGGGAGTACCAAGAGACCCAGTACTTC. It is translated as CASSKTRSREYQETQYF.